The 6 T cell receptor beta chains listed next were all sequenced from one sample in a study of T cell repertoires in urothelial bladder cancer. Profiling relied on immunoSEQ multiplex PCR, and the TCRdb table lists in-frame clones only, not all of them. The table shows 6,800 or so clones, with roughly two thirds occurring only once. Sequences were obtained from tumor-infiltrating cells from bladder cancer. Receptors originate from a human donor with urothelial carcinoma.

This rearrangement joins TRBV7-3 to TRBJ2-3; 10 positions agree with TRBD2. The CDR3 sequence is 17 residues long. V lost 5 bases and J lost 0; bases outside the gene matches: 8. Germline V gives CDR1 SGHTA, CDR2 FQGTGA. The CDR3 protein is CASSTSGTSVSTDTQYF. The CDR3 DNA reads TGTGCCAGCAGCACCTCCGGGACTAGCGTGAGCACAGATACGCAGTATTTT. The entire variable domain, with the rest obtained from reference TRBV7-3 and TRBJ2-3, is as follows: GAGVSQTPSNKVTEKGKYVELRCDPISGHTALYWYRQSLGQGPEFLIYFQGTGAADDSGLPNDRFFAVRPEGSVSTLKIQRTERGDSAVYLCASSTSGTSVSTDTQYFGPGTRLTVL.

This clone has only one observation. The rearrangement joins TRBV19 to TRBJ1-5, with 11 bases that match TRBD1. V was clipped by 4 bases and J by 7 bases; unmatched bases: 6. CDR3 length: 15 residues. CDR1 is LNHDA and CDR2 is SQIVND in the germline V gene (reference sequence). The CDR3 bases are TGTGCCAGTAGTAATCCCGGGACAGGGGGACAGCCCCAGCATTTT. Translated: CASSNPGTGGQPQHF.

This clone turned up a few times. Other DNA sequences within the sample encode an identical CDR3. The CDR3 reads CACRGEYNSPLHF. In DNA, the CDR3 is TGTGCCTGTAGGGGGGAGTATAATTCACCCCTCCACTTT. The chain couples TRBV30 to TRBJ1-6, with D possibly being TRBD1 (6 bases). Trimming took 6 bases from V and 4 from J, leaving 10 bases between them. The germline CDR1 and CDR2 sequences are GTSNPN and SVGIG (reference sequence). The CDR3 runs to 13 residues.

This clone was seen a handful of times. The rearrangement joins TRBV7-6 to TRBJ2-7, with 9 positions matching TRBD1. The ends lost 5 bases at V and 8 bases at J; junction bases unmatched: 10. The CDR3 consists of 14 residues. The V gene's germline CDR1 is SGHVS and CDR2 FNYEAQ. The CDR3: CASSVGGQGSKQYF. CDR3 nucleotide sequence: TGTGCCAGCAGCGTAGGGGGACAGGGATCCAAGCAGTACTTC.

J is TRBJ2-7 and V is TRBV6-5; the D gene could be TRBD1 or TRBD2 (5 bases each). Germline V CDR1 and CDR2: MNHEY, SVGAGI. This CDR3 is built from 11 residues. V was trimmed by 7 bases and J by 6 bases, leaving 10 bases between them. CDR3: CASTKGTEQYF. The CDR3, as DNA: TGTGCCAGCACGAAGGGGACCGAGCAGTACTTC.

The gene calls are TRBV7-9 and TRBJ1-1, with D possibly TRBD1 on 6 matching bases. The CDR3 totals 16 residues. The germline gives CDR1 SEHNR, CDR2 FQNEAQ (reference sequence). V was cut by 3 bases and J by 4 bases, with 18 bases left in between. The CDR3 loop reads CASSFTPRGRSTEAFF. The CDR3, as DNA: TGTGCCAGCAGCTTTACCCCACGGGGGCGGTCCACTGAAGCTTTCTTT.